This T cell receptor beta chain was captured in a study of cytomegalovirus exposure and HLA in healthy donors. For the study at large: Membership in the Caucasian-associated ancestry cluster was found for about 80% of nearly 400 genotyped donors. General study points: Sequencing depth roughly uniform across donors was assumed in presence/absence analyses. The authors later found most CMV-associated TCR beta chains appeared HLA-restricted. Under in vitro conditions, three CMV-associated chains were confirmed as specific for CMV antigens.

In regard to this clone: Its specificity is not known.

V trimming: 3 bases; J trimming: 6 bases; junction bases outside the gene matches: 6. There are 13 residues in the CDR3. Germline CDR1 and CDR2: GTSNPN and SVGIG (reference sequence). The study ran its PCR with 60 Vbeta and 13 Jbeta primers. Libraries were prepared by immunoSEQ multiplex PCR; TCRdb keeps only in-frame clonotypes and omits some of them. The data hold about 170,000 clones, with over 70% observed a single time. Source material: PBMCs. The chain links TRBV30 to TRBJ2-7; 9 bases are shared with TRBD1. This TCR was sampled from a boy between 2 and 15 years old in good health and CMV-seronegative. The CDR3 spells CAWSGQGLGEQYF. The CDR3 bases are TGTGCCTGGAGCGGACAGGGGTTAGGCGAGCAGTACTTC.